This passage covers 18 T cell receptor beta chains from one sample sequenced in a study of cytomegalovirus exposure and HLA in healthy donors. Vbeta (60) and Jbeta (13) primers were used in the PCR. TCRdb's copy holds only in-frame clones and misses some; the assay was immunoSEQ multiplex PCR. This repertoire shows 130,000 to 150,000 clones, approximately 79% found once; its top ten account for 4.3%. The sample comprised PBMCs. The receptor set was obtained from a man aged 18 to 30 in good health and CMV-seropositive.

The V and J genes are TRBV7-2 and TRBJ2-7; perhaps TRBD1 as D (6 bases). The CDR3 sequence is 14 residues long. Per the germline V gene, CDR1 is SGHTA and CDR2 is FQGNSA. Trimming cost V 0 bases and J 2 bases, with 8 bases left between them. Here the CDR3 reads CASSLAGQPYEQYF. The CDR3 DNA is TGTGCCAGCAGCTTAGCAGGACAGCCCTACGAGCAGTACTTC.

The V gene is TRBV5-1, the J gene TRBJ2-2, with D possibly being TRBD2 (7 bases). The CDR3 totals 18 residues. Trimming left V 3 bases short and J 2 bases short, with 20 bases between. CDR1 and CDR2 (germline): SGHRS, YFSETQ. CDR3 in DNA: TGCGCCAGCAGCTACCGGCCGGGGGGCGGGAAAAACACCGGGGAGCTGTTTTTT. Translation gives CASSYRPGGGKNTGELFF.

The chain has TRBV11-2 and TRBJ2-7; D is unresolved. The CDR3 totals 12 residues. Deletions cut 0 bases from V and 3 bases from J, with 3 bases between. The germline V gene encodes CDR1 SGHAT and CDR2 FQNNGV. The CDR3: CASSLDNYEQYF. DNA for the CDR3: TGTGCCAGCAGCTTAGATAACTACGAGCAGTACTTC. The variable domain in full, with the rest retrieved from reference TRBV11-2 and TRBJ2-7, is EAGVAQSPRYKIIEKRQSVAFWCNPISGHATLYWYQQILGQGPKLLIQFQNNGVVDDSQLPKDRFSAERLKGVDSTLKIQPAKLEDSAVYLCASSLDNYEQYFGPGTRLTVT.

About this clone: Other DNA sequences within the sample encode an identical CDR3. The CDR3 protein is CASSPAGGNEQYF. The CDR3 DNA reads TGTGCCAGCTCACCAGCTGGGGGCAACGAGCAGTACTTC. This sequence joins TRBV18 and TRBJ2-7; TRBD1 might be the D (6 bases). CDR3 size: 13 residues. In germline, CDR1 is KGHSH, CDR2 LQKENI. The germline V and J ends were trimmed by 2 bases and 5 bases, with 10 bases remaining between them.

The chain uses TRBV7-9 and TRBJ1-4, with D possibly matching TRBD1 (5 bases). The V and J ends lost 1 base and 5 bases respectively, with 11 bases between them. The CDR3 is made up of 15 amino acids. Germline V gene sequence: CDR1 SEHNR, CDR2 FQNEAQ (reference sequence). The CDR3 bases are TGTGCCAGCAGCTTAGTGGAGGGGTCAAATGAAAAACTGTTTTTT. It yields the protein CASSLVEGSNEKLFF.

The chain uses TRBV7-9 and TRBJ2-3; 8 nucleotides align to TRBD2. Germline lookup yields CDR1 SEHNR and CDR2 FQNEAQ (reference sequence). Germline trimming cut 3 bases from V and 3 bases from J; bases unmatched to any gene: 5. CDR3 length equals 15 residues. The DNA for the CDR3 is TGTGCCAGCAGCTTGGTCGCGGGAGGAACAGATACGCAGTATTTT. Protein: CASSLVAGGTDTQYF.

The chain has TRBV4-2 and TRBJ2-5; the match to TRBD2 covers 13 bases. There are 20 residues in the CDR3. V lost 4 bases, J lost 2 bases, and 16 bases stayed unmatched. Germline V gene data show CDR1 as LGHNA and CDR2 as YNFKEQ. The DNA for the CDR3 is TGTGCCAGCAGCCCCATAAAGCGACTAGCGGGAGGAGGTAGGCAAGAGACCCAGTACTTC. Translating gives CASSPIKRLAGGGRQETQYF.

This clone was detected a few times. This chain connects TRBV28 to TRBJ1-3; 8 bases fit TRBD1. V shed 5 bases and J 0 bases; nucleotides not matched to a gene: 6. Germline-derived CDR1 and CDR2 are MDHEN and SYDVKM. There are 16 residues in the CDR3. DNA for the CDR3: TGTGCCAGCAGTAAGACAGGGGTCGGCTCTGGAAACACCATATATTTT. As protein: CASSKTGVGSGNTIYF.

The chain couples TRBV7-2 to TRBJ2-1; TRBD2 matches 13 bases. Germline values: CDR1 SGHTA, CDR2 FQGNSA. The CDR3 sequence is 15 residues long. V gave up 5 bases and J gave up 9 bases; unmatched junction bases: 7. CDR3 sequence: CASSTRTSGGFEQFF. CDR3 sequence (DNA): TGTGCCAGCAGCACTCGGACTAGCGGGGGCTTTGAGCAGTTCTTC.

The rearrangement links TRBV6-5 to TRBJ1-2; 9 bases are a match to TRBD1. The germline V gene has CDR1 MNHEY and CDR2 SVGAGI. Unmatched junction bases numbered 10, after V lost 6 bases and J lost 8 bases. The CDR3 loop spans 14 amino acids. Here the CDR3 reads CASSRDREGYGYTF. The DNA of the CDR3 is TGTGCCAGCAGCAGGGACAGGGAGGGTTACGGCTACACCTTC.

This sequence joins TRBV6-5 and TRBJ2-5, with 8 nucleotides matching TRBD1. The V gene's germline CDR1 is MNHEY and CDR2 SVGAGI. CDR3 length: 13 amino acids. V gave up 8 bases and J gave up 5 bases; unmatched junction bases: 7. The CDR3 sequence: CASGRTGIETQYF. CDR3 nucleotide sequence: TGTGCCAGCGGGAGGACAGGGATCGAGACCCAGTACTTC.

The chain combines TRBV29-1 with TRBJ2-3; no reliable D call. The CDR3 length is 11 residues. Trimming took 5 bases from V and 2 from J, leaving 5 bases between them. Germline V CDR1 and CDR2: SQVTM, ANQGSEA. The DNA for the CDR3 is TGCAGCGTTCTCTTCACAGATACGCAGTATTTT. This codes for CSVLFTDTQYF.

The rearrangement joins TRBV7-9 to TRBJ2-2; TRBD2 aligns across 8 bases. Germline lookup yields CDR1 SEHNR and CDR2 FQNEAQ (reference sequence). Trimming took 10 bases from V and 6 from J; bases not matched to a gene: 13. This CDR3 has 15 amino acids. The CDR3 sequence is CATPPSQREPGELFF. CDR3 DNA sequence: TGTGCCACCCCCCCTTCCCAGCGGGAGCCCGGGGAGCTGTTTTTT.

This clone was observed a few times. The chain uses TRBV28 and TRBJ1-2; no clear D gene. This CDR3 region has 10 residues. Looked up from germline, CDR1 is MDHEN and CDR2 is SYDVKM. V was pared by 7 bases and J by 4 bases, with 4 bases between. The CDR3 region has the DNA TGTGCCAGCACCATCTATGGCTACACCTTC. Protein sequence: CASTIYGYTF.

The gene calls are TRBV30 and TRBJ2-1; D is unclear. This CDR3 region has 12 residues. Trimming shortened V by 3 bases and J by 8 bases, and 11 bases separated the two germline ends. Germline CDR1 reads GTSNPN; CDR2 reads SVGIG (reference sequence). CDR3 residues: CAWSASADEQFF. The DNA for the CDR3 is TGTGCCTGGAGCGCCAGCGCAGATGAGCAGTTCTTC. Looking up the rest from reference TRBV30 and TRBJ2-1 gives the full variable domain: SQTIHQWPATLVQPVGSPLSLECTVEGTSNPNLYWYRQAAGRGLQLLFYSVGIGQISSEVPQNLSASRPQDRQFILSSKKLLLSDSGFYLCAWSASADEQFFGPGTRLTVL.

This clone was counted only a few times. In DNA form, the CDR3 reads TGTGCCAGCGGGGTTACAGGGGGCTCGAATCAGCCCCAGCATTTT. Protein: CASGVTGGSNQPQHF. The chain combines TRBV2 with TRBJ1-5; 9 positions agree with TRBD1. Germline CDR1 SNHLY, CDR2 FYNNEI. Losses at the gene ends were 8 bases for V and 4 bases for J; bases not matched to a gene: 9. This CDR3 has 15 amino acids.

V gene TRBV5-1 combines with J gene TRBJ2-7; no clear D. This CDR3 comprises 13 residues. Germline assignment: CDR1 SGHRS and CDR2 YFSETQ. The V gene lost 0 bases and the J gene lost 0 bases, with 4 bases spanning the gap. The CDR3 coding sequence is TGCGCCAGCAGCTTGGGGAGCTCCTACGAGCAGTACTTC. Translating it yields CASSLGSSYEQYF. Combining the CDR3 with reference TRBV5-1 and TRBJ2-7 gives the whole variable domain KAGVTQTPRYLIKTRGQQVTLSCSPISGHRSVSWYQQTPGQGLQFLFEYFSETQRNKGNFPGRFSGRQFSNSRSEMNVSTLELGDSALYLCASSLGSSYEQYFGPGTRLTVT.

DNA of the CDR3: TGTGCCAGCAGCCGGGGGGACACTGAAGCTTTCTTT. Its protein is CASSRGDTEAFF. The J gene is TRBJ1-1, the V gene TRBV6-5; D possibly corresponds to TRBD1 (5 bases). Germline loops: CDR1 MNHEY, CDR2 SVGAGI. V was cut by 6 bases and J by 3 bases, with 8 bases left in between. The CDR3 loop spans 12 amino acids.